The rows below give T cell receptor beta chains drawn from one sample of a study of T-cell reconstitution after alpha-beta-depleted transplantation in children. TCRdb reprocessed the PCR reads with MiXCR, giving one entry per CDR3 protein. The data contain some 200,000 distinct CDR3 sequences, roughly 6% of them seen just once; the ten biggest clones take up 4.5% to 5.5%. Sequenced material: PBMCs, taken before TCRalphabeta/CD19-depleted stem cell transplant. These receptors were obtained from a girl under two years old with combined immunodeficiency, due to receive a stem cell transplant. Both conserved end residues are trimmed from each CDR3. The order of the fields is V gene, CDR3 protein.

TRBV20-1 SASRGGINEQF
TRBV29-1 SVAASGNSADTQY
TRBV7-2 ASSLGRARTDTQY
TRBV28 ASSFGASNEKLF
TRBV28 ASLGSWGNEQF
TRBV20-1 SARDSRSNQPQH
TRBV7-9 ASSPDTGEQY
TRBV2 ASSEKKGTGDEQY
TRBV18 ASSPRAGVSTDTQY
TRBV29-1 SVEGGQNTEAF
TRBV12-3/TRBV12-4 ASSFPPGPQRY
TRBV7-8 ASSLVARGGRETQY
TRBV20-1 SVTEAAHYGYT
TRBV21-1 ASSKAWGGEFEYEQY
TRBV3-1 ASSQPGSISYNEQF
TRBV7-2 ASSSWGSFSSYNEQF
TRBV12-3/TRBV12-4 ASSETSGSTDTQY
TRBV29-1 SVSSVGVVFNYNEQF
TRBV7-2 ASSLLDRDDEKLF
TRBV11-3 ASSVGQGAENTEAF
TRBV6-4 ASSDSAGWGHNEQF
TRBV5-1 ASSLSGLAKNIQY
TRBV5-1 ASSTWGRTSYNEQF
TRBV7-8 ASSLSGILVSARYGYT
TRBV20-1 SARGEGVGTDTQY
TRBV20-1 SARDGTSGDRYYEQY
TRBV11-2 ASSFGTSGNNEQF
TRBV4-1 ASSQAASGGKFYNEQF
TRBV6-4 ASSEGTGYYGYT
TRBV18 ASSPGQRNYEQY
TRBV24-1 ATSVDNEQF
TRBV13 ASSFGQGSREQY
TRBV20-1 SESPSGNEQF
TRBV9 ASSVGTDEQF
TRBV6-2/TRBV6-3 ASSYGISGTQFYGYT
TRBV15 ATSNNYNEQF
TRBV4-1 ASSQAQWASEKLF
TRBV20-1 SALGTSTYEQY
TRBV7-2 ASSLDVVSYNEQF
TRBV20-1 SARGLAGGQETQY
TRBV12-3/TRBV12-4 ASSLTVRSHEQY
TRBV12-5 ARLKRGVTDTQY
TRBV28 ASSLVAGTSGFADTQY
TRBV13 ASRLVGTDDGYT
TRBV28 ASSLGQRVQETQY
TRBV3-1 ASSQGGGLRIFSYEQY
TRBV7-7 ASSLDRGSDTQY
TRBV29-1 SVEDWDGYT
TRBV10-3 AISVYRVLWANVLT
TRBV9 ASSFRQGGRPYNEQF
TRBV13 ASSRQGVPYEQY
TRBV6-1 ASSETSGRYNEQF
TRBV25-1 ASSLKGTGELF
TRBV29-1 SVEGGYGYT
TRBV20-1 STYARDSYNEQF